In its sample, the clone carrying this TCR beta chain was seen a few times. Its target is unknown. The sample originates from a study of CD8 T cells in ankylosing spondylitis. Overall study results and limits: A TCR beta motif made of about 8 highly homologous variants seemed typical of ankylosing spondylitis blood. Disease-linked clones were reportedly significantly enriched in matched ankylosing spondylitis synovial fluid. Disease-linked clones bore a CD8+ phenotype and were relatively rare in peripheral blood.

Each TCR beta library was made by quantitative 5'-RACE that incorporated molecular barcodes. TCRdb fed the 5' RACE reads into MiXCR, producing one record per CDR3 protein. The sample has approximately 250,000 distinct CDR3 sequences, roughly a quarter seen once. The ends were cut back, 4 bases at V and 3 bases at J, with 9 bases in the middle. From germline, CDR1 is SNHLY and CDR2 FYNNEI. The CDR3 consists of 13 residues. The receptor's source is a male donor with ankylosing spondylitis or in good health (not recorded which). The chain recombines TRBV2 with TRBJ1-1; D is unclear. The specimen sequenced was blood, either unsorted or a sorted T cell fraction (not recorded which). The CDR3 region has the DNA TGTGCCAGCAGTGGTAAAGGGTACACTGAAGCTTTCTTT. It codes for CASSGKGYTEAFF.